Given below is one TCR beta chain in context. Researchers ran the PCR with 60 Vbeta and 13 Jbeta primers. The repertoire was sequenced with immunoSEQ multiplex PCR; TCRdb's copy has only in-frame clones and lacks some. The sample lists 150,000 to 200,000 clones; roughly 77% were seen once. These data come from a study of cytomegalovirus exposure and HLA in healthy donors. The sequenced sample was PBMCs. This TCR derives from a man between 25 and 39 years old in good health and CMV-seropositive.

The CDR3 sequence is CASVEGSQETQYF. CDR3 sequence (DNA): TGTGCCAGCGTTGAGGGCAGTCAAGAGACCCAGTACTTC. V is TRBV7-8 and J is TRBJ2-5; TRBD2 might be the D (5 bases). Germline V lookup: CDR1 SGHVS, CDR2 FQNEAQ. There are 13 residues in the CDR3. Trimming shortened V by 8 bases and J by 2 bases, and 12 bases separated the two germline ends.